The 13 T cell receptor beta chains below all came from one sample that was sequenced in a study of blood T cell repertoires in COVID-19. Generated by immunoSEQ multiplex PCR, the TCRdb table keeps only in-frame clones and is missing some. The sample has tens of thousands of clones; roughly 85% are singletons. Sequences were obtained from peripheral blood. The receptors here all came from a man younger than 40 with acute or convalescent COVID-19.

The rearrangement uses TRBV7-8 and TRBJ1-4, with TRBD1 matching 7 bases. CDR3 length: 13 amino acids. The junction had 4 bases not matched to a gene; V was cut back by 5 bases and J by 7 bases. Germline CDR1 is SGHVS and CDR2 is FQNEAQ. The CDR3 coding sequence is TGTGCCAGCAGCCCTAACAGGGGTGAAAAACTGTTTTTT. Protein sequence: CASSPNRGEKLFF. Full variable domain (missing parts from reference TRBV7-8 and TRBJ1-4): GAGVSQSPRYKVAKRGQDVALRCDPISGHVSLFWYQQALGQGPEFLTYFQNEAQLDKSGLPSDRFFAERPEGSVSTLKIQRTQQEDSAVYLCASSPNRGEKLFFGSGTQLSVL.

This chain uses TRBV10-2 with TRBJ1-5, with D uncertain. Germline V gene lookup returns CDR1 WSHSY and CDR2 SAAADI. The CDR3 has 13 residues. Trimming took off 8 bases at V and 2 bases at J, with 10 bases between the two ends. CDR3 nucleotide sequence: TGCGCCAGCGGGGAGAGGGGCAATCAGCCCCAGCATTTT. It encodes CASGERGNQPQHF.

The chain combines TRBV7-2 with TRBJ1-5; the D is unclear. Germline lookup yields CDR1 SGHTA and CDR2 FQGNSA. Trimming cost V 1 base and J 5 bases, with 6 bases left between them. This CDR3 spans 13 amino acids. Here the CDR3 DNA reads TGTGCCAGCAGCTTAGAAGAGGATCAGCCCCAGCATTTT. Translating gives CASSLEEDQPQHF.

The gene calls are TRBV10-2 and TRBJ1-2; TRBD1 agrees at 8 bases. Trimming took 4 bases from V and 6 from J; bases not matched to a gene: 16. The CDR3 totals 17 residues. Germline V gene sequence: CDR1 WSHSY, CDR2 SAAADI. Written as DNA, the CDR3 is TGCGCCAGCAGTGCCAACAGGGGGTCATTCCCCTCGGATGGCTACACCTTC. Its translation: CASSANRGSFPSDGYTF.

The V and J genes are TRBV2 and TRBJ2-7; tentative D call: TRBD1 (6 bases). This CDR3 region has 12 residues. CDR1 and CDR2 (germline): SNHLY, FYNNEI. Trimming pared 7 bases from V and 4 bases from J, leaving 11 bases between. In DNA, the CDR3 is TGTGCCAGCACCCTAAGGGGGTACGAGCAGTACTTC. Amino acid sequence: CASTLRGYEQYF.

V and J are TRBV9 and TRBJ2-3, with TRBD2 as a possible D gene (5 bases). V lost 3 bases, J lost 4 bases, and 12 bases lay in between. The CDR3 spans 14 residues. CDR1 is SGDLS, CDR2 YYNGEE, per germline. For the CDR3, the DNA is TGTGCCAGCAGCGCCAGCCCGAGGGCAGATACGCAGTATTTT. Protein: CASSASPRADTQYF. Variable domain in full (rest from reference TRBV9 and TRBJ2-3): DSGVTQTPKHLITATGQRVTLRCSPRSGDLSVYWYQQSLDQGLQFLIQYYNGEERAKGNILERFSAQQFPDLHSELNLSSLELGDSALYFCASSASPRADTQYFGPGTRLTVL.

The V call is TRBV27, the J call TRBJ1-2; TRBD1 aligns across 9 bases. This CDR3 is built from 14 residues. Trimming removed 5 bases from V and 7 bases from J; junction bases left unmatched: 8. Germline CDR1 MNHEY, CDR2 SMNVEV (reference sequence). This CDR3 reads CASSTRDRDFGYTF. CDR3 bases: TGTGCCAGCAGTACCCGGGACAGGGATTTTGGCTACACCTTC.

The chain joins TRBV19 to TRBJ2-7; 10 bases fit TRBD1. Germline V gene data show CDR1 as LNHDA and CDR2 as SQIVND (reference sequence). The CDR3 has 15 residues. J lost 2 bases, V lost 4 bases, and 5 bases had no gene match. The CDR3, as DNA: TGTGCCAGTAGTAGCGGAGGACAGGGGGCCTACGAGCAGTACTTC. It is translated as CASSSGGQGAYEQYF.

The rearrangement uses TRBV6-6 and TRBJ2-5, with 10 bases aligning to TRBD2. Germline assignment: CDR1 MNHNY and CDR2 SVGAGI (reference sequence). V lost 5 bases to trimming and J lost 1 base; unmatched junction nucleotides: 10. This CDR3 has 17 residues. The DNA for the CDR3 is TGTGCCAGCAGTCTTAGCGGGAGGTATCTGGGCCAAGAGACCCAGTACTTC. It yields the protein CASSLSGRYLGQETQYF.

V is TRBV12-3 or TRBV12-4 and J is TRBJ2-1; weak D call: TRBD1 (5 bases). V was clipped by 3 bases and J by 12 bases, with 12 bases between them. The CDR3 length is 12 residues. As DNA, the CDR3 is TGTGCCAGCAGTTTTGGGGCAGATGGGCAGTTCTTC. Translating it yields CASSFGADGQFF.

The rearrangement uses TRBV9 and TRBJ1-3; D is undetermined. The CDR3 length is 16 residues. Germline assignment: CDR1 SGDLS and CDR2 YYNGEE. The ends were cut back, 0 bases at V and 0 bases at J, with 10 bases in the middle. The CDR3 loop is CASSVEIRGSGNTIYF. The CDR3 DNA sequence: TGTGCCAGCAGCGTAGAAATTCGAGGCTCTGGAAACACCATATATTTT.

J is TRBJ2-1 and V is TRBV9; D possibly corresponds to TRBD2 (6 bases). Trimming removed 0 bases from V and 3 bases from J, with 13 bases in between. CDR3 size: 16 residues. Per the germline V gene, CDR1 is SGDLS and CDR2 is YYNGEE. This CDR3 reads CASSVGGDWFYNEQFF. CDR3 DNA: TGTGCCAGCAGCGTAGGAGGGGACTGGTTCTACAATGAGCAGTTCTTC.

The rearrangement joins TRBV19 to TRBJ1-1; 7 bases are a match to TRBD1. The CDR3 length is 15 residues. Germline V CDR1 and CDR2: LNHDA, SQIVND (reference sequence). V was pared by 3 bases and J by 0 bases, with 4 bases of the junction left unmatched. CDR3 nucleotides: TGTGCCAGTAGTATCGTACAGGGGATGAACACTGAAGCTTTCTTT. Translation gives CASSIVQGMNTEAFF.